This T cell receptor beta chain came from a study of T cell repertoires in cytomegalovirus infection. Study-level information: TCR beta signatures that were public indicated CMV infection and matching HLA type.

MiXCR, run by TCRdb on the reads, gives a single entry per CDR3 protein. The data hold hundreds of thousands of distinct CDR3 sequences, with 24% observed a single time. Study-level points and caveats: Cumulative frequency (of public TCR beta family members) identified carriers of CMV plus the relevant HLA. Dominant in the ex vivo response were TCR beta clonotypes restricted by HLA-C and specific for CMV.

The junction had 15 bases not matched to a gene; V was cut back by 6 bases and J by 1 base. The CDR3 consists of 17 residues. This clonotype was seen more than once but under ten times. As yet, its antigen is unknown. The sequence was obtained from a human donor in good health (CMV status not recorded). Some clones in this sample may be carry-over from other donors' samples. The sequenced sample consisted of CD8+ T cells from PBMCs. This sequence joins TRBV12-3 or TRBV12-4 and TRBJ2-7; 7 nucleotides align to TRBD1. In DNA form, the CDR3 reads TGTGCCAGCAGCACCGTTCCGGGACAGCAGCTTTCCTACGAGCAGTACTTC. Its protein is CASSTVPGQQLSYEQYF.